These 26 T cell receptor beta chains were all obtained from the same sample, sequenced in a study of blood T cell repertoires in COVID-19. Assay used: immunoSEQ multiplex PCR; TCRdb lists only in-frame clones, some missing. The table has about 480,000 clones, approximately 91% seen once. What was sequenced was peripheral blood. These receptors came from a woman aged 50 to 60 with COVID-19, enrolled during active disease.

The chain joins TRBV7-9 to TRBJ1-3; 8 bases line up with TRBD1. There are 13 residues in the CDR3. V lost 10 bases to trimming and J lost 4 bases; unmatched junction nucleotides: 6. Germline values: CDR1 SEHNR, CDR2 FQNEAQ (reference sequence). The CDR3 DNA sequence: TGTGCCACCGTGGACAGGGACGGAAACACCATATATTTT. Residues: CATVDRDGNTIYF.

The chain joins TRBV5-1 to TRBJ1-2; 7 nucleotides agree with TRBD1. The V segment lost 0 bases and the J segment 0 bases; nucleotides outside the gene matches: 8. This CDR3 has 17 residues. The germline V gene has CDR1 SGHRS and CDR2 YFSETQ. The chain's CDR3 is CASSLAPGTATNYGYTF. In DNA form, the CDR3 reads TGCGCCAGCAGCTTGGCCCCCGGGACAGCCACTAACTATGGCTACACCTTC.

The rearrangement joins TRBV5-4 to TRBJ2-6; D is undetermined. Per the germline V gene, CDR1 is SGHNT and CDR2 is YYREEE (reference sequence). V shed 7 bases and J shed 0 bases, with 5 bases lying between them. The CDR3 runs 13 residues. This chain's CDR3 is CASHNSGANVLTF. CDR3 coding DNA: TGTGCCAGCCACAACTCTGGGGCCAACGTCCTGACTTTC.

This chain joins TRBV19 and TRBJ1-1; tentatively, D is TRBD1 (5 bases). CDR3 length: 14 amino acids. Deletions cut 5 bases from V and 7 bases from J, with 17 bases between. Germline CDR1 LNHDA, CDR2 SQIVND (reference sequence). The CDR3 DNA sequence: TGTGCCAGTAGTGTATACCCGGGGGGAGGTGAAGCTTTCTTT. Its protein product is CASSVYPGGGEAFF.

Many counts were recorded for this clone. This rearrangement joins TRBV5-1 to TRBJ1-2; 8 bases map to TRBD1. The V segment lost 4 bases and the J segment 4 bases; nucleotides outside the gene matches: 12. CDR1 is SGHRS, CDR2 YFSETQ, per germline. This CDR3 has 16 residues. Here the CDR3 reads CASSPGAGGSLYGYTF. DNA of the CDR3: TGCGCCAGCAGCCCGGGAGCAGGGGGCTCTCTCTATGGCTACACCTTC.

This chain links TRBV29-1 with TRBJ1-1; perhaps TRBD1 as D (6 bases). CDR1 is SQVTM and CDR2 is ANQGSEA in the germline V gene. Trimming took 5 bases from V and 7 from J, leaving 14 bases between them. This CDR3 comprises 12 residues. The CDR3 bases are TGCAGCGTTCGGGGGGGCCCCCATGAAGCTTTCTTT. Translation gives CSVRGGPHEAFF.

The J gene is TRBJ1-1, the V gene TRBV7-9, with D possibly TRBD1 on 6 matching bases. Trimming left V 5 bases short and J 3 bases short, with 16 bases between. Per the germline V gene, CDR1 is SEHNR and CDR2 is FQNEAQ (reference sequence). CDR3 length: 15 amino acids. CDR3 protein: CASSTWGGHHTEAFF. The CDR3, as DNA: TGTGCCAGCAGCACCTGGGGGGGACATCACACTGAAGCTTTCTTT.

The genes are TRBV7-2 and TRBJ1-1; D remains unclear. The V end was cut by 4 bases, the J end by 4 bases, with 10 bases between. CDR1 is SGHTA, CDR2 FQGNSA, per germline. There are 13 residues in the CDR3. The CDR3 loop reads CASSSPEGTEAFF. The CDR3 nucleotides are TGTGCCAGCAGCTCGCCCGAGGGCACTGAAGCTTTCTTT.

This chain links TRBV4-1 with TRBJ2-2; tentative D call: TRBD2 (5 bases). This CDR3 region has 13 residues. The germline V gene encodes CDR1 MGHRA and CDR2 YSYEKL. V gave up 5 bases and J gave up 6 bases, with 10 bases separating them. The CDR3 region is CASSWERAGELFF. In DNA, the CDR3 is TGCGCCAGCAGCTGGGAGAGGGCCGGGGAGCTGTTTTTT.

The chain combines TRBV27 with TRBJ2-7; 11 positions agree with TRBD1. This CDR3 spans 16 amino acids. Looked up from germline, CDR1 is MNHEY and CDR2 is SMNVEV (reference sequence). The V and J ends lost 6 bases and 1 base, in that order; junction bases with no gene match: 8. DNA of the CDR3: TGTGCCAGCAGCTGGACAGGGGGCCCCGTTTCCTACGAGCAGTACTTC. Its translation is CASSWTGGPVSYEQYF.

The gene calls are TRBV6-5 and TRBJ2-1; tentative D call: TRBD1 (6 bases). Germline loops: CDR1 MNHEY, CDR2 SVGAGI. The CDR3 covers 14 residues. V was clipped by 6 bases and J by 3 bases, with 12 bases between them. This chain's CDR3 is CASRPQGVYNEQFF. CDR3 coding DNA: TGTGCCAGCAGGCCACAGGGTGTCTACAATGAGCAGTTCTTC.

The chain recombines TRBV20-1 with TRBJ2-7; unclear D gene. The V end was cut by 3 bases, the J end by 4 bases, with 7 bases between. From germline, CDR1 is DFQATT and CDR2 SNEGSKA (reference sequence). The CDR3 is 11 residues long. Here the CDR3 reads CSASHGYEQYF. DNA of the CDR3: TGCAGTGCTAGTCACGGGTACGAGCAGTACTTC.

As for this clone: Other DNA sequences from this sample encode an identical CDR3 as well. V and J are TRBV18 and TRBJ1-1; possibly TRBD1 for D (6 bases). Per the germline V gene, CDR1 is KGHSH and CDR2 is LQKENI. This CDR3 has 13 amino acids. Trimming shortened V by 3 bases and J by 3 bases, and 8 bases separated the two germline ends. CDR3 nucleotides: TGTGCCAGCTCACCTAGACAGGACACTGAAGCTTTCTTT. Translation gives CASSPRQDTEAFF.

J is TRBJ2-3 and V is TRBV30; TRBD2 aligns across 12 bases. This CDR3 is 16 amino acids long. Unmatched junction bases numbered 9, after V lost 2 bases and J lost 6 bases. In germline, CDR1 is GTSNPN, CDR2 SVGIG (reference sequence). The CDR3 sequence is CAWSMGLAGPGDTQYF. CDR3 nucleotides: TGTGCCTGGAGTATGGGACTAGCGGGCCCTGGGGATACGCAGTATTTT.

The chain joins TRBV7-2 to TRBJ2-1; TRBD2 matches 12 bases. CDR3 length equals 14 residues. Germline V gives CDR1 SGHTA, CDR2 FQGNSA. The trim removed 5 bases at V and 8 bases at J, leaving 4 bases unmatched. In DNA, the CDR3 is TGTGCCAGCAGCAGACTAGCGGGGGTGGATGAGCAGTTCTTC. It specifies CASSRLAGVDEQFF.

The rearrangement links TRBV7-6 to TRBJ1-1; D unresolved. The germline CDR1 and CDR2 sequences are SGHVS and FNYEAQ. Trimming took 5 bases from V and 0 from J, leaving 10 bases between them. The CDR3 has 14 residues. The chain's CDR3 is CASSLSGVNTEAFF. The DNA of the CDR3 is TGTGCCAGCAGCCTGAGCGGGGTGAACACTGAAGCTTTCTTT.

This chain uses TRBV5-4 with TRBJ1-2, with D perhaps TRBD1 (5 bases). V lost 4 bases and J 2 bases, leaving 15 bases between the germline ends. This CDR3 has 15 residues. Germline V gene lookup returns CDR1 SGHNT and CDR2 YYREEE (reference sequence). CDR3 sequence (DNA): TGTGCCAGCAGCGGAAGGTGGCAGGGCAACTATGGCTACACCTTC. Amino acid sequence: CASSGRWQGNYGYTF.

The chain recombines TRBV5-6 with TRBJ1-5, with no clear D. CDR3 length: 15 amino acids. V lost 3 bases and J lost 0, with 10 bases in between. The germline V gene encodes CDR1 SGHDT and CDR2 YYEEEE. Here the CDR3 DNA reads TGTGCCAGCAGCTCCTCCCCCCTTAGCAATCAGCCCCAGCATTTT. It is translated as CASSSSPLSNQPQHF.

The chain joins TRBV27 to TRBJ1-4; D is possibly TRBD1 (5 bases). V was trimmed by 5 bases and J by 6 bases, leaving 16 bases between them. The CDR3 is 15 amino acids. Germline V lookup: CDR1 MNHEY, CDR2 SMNVEV (reference sequence). This chain's CDR3 is CASSPISTAHEKLFF. The CDR3 DNA reads TGTGCCAGCAGTCCTATCTCGACAGCCCATGAAAAACTGTTTTTT.

CDR3 sequence (DNA): TGTGCCAGCAGCCAAGACCCTTCCGACATTGGGTATGGCTACACCTTC. Its protein is CASSQDPSDIGYGYTF. The V gene is TRBV4-2, the J gene TRBJ1-2; D ambiguous. The germline gives CDR1 LGHNA, CDR2 YNFKEQ. The V end was cut by 0 bases, the J end by 5 bases, with 16 bases between. This CDR3 region has 16 residues.

V and J are TRBV9 and TRBJ2-5; TRBD2 matches at 9 bases. J gave up 5 bases and V 0 bases, and 5 bases lay outside the gene matches. CDR1 and CDR2 (germline): SGDLS, YYNGEE. This CDR3 contains 15 residues. CDR3 in DNA: TGTGCCAGCAGCGTAGGAGCGGGGGGAGGGGAGACCCAGTACTTC. Protein: CASSVGAGGGETQYF.

The chain's CDR3 is CASRVVYMNTEAFF. The CDR3 bases are TGCGCCAGCAGAGTGGTGTACATGAACACTGAAGCTTTCTTT. The chain links TRBV5-1 to TRBJ1-1; D is unclear. Per the germline V gene, CDR1 is SGHRS and CDR2 is YFSETQ. The CDR3 sequence is 14 residues long. Trimming left V 5 bases short and J 0 bases short, with 11 bases between.

The rearrangement joins TRBV7-3 to TRBJ1-4, with D unresolved. The CDR3 has 18 residues. V was pared by 6 bases and J by 0 bases, with 20 bases between. In germline, CDR1 is SGHTA, CDR2 FQGTGA. CDR3 in amino acids: CASRRGRGSDTTNEKLFF. In DNA form, the CDR3 reads TGTGCCAGCAGGCGTGGCCGCGGGTCTGATACAACTAATGAAAAACTGTTTTTT.

The chain carries TRBV10-1 and TRBJ1-5, with D possibly being TRBD1 (6 bases). With 11 bases removed from V and 4 bases from J, the gap between germline ends came to 15 bases. Germline CDR1 reads WNHNN; CDR2 reads SYGVQD (reference sequence). The CDR3 consists of 13 residues. CDR3 protein: CAGVQGVNQPQHF. Here the CDR3 DNA reads TGCGCCGGGGTACAGGGCGTGAATCAGCCCCAGCATTTT.

The rearrangement links TRBV9 to TRBJ1-3; possibly TRBD1 for D (5 bases). The V gene lost 0 bases and the J gene lost 4 bases, with 11 bases spanning the gap. The CDR3 runs 15 residues. The germline CDR1 and CDR2 sequences are SGDLS and YYNGEE. The CDR3 here is CASSVAGAGGNTIYF. The CDR3 DNA reads as TGTGCCAGCAGCGTAGCTGGGGCTGGCGGAAACACCATATATTTT.

The V call is TRBV12-3 or TRBV12-4, the J call TRBJ2-5, with D possibly matching TRBD1 (5 bases). This CDR3 has 13 residues. V was clipped by 6 bases and J by 3 bases, with 11 bases between them. CDR3 residues: CASRSTEKETQYF. The CDR3 DNA reads as TGTGCCAGCAGGTCGACAGAGAAAGAGACCCAGTACTTC.